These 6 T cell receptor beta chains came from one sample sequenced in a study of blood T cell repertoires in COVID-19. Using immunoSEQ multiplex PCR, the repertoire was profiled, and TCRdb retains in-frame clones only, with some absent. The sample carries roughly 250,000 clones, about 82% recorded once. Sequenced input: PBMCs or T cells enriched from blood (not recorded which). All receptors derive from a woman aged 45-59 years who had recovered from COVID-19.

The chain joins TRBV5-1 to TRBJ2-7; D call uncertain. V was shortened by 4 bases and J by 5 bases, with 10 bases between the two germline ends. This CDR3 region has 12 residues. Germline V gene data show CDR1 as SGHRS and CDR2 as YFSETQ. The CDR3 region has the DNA TGCGCCAGCAGCCGTCAGGAAGACGAGCAGTACTTC. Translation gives CASSRQEDEQYF.

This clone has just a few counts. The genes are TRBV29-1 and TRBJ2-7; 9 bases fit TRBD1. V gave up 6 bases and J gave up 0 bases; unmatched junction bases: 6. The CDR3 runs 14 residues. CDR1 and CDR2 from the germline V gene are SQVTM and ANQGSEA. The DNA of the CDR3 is TGCAGCGTGGCTGGACAGGGGTCCTCCTACGAGCAGTACTTC. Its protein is CSVAGQGSSYEQYF.

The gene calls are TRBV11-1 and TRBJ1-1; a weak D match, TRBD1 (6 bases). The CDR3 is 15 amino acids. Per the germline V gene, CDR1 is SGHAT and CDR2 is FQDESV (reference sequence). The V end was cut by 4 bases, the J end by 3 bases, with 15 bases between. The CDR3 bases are TGTGCCAGCAGCTATCCAGGGGCGGGGGACACTGAAGCTTTCTTT. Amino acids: CASSYPGAGDTEAFF.

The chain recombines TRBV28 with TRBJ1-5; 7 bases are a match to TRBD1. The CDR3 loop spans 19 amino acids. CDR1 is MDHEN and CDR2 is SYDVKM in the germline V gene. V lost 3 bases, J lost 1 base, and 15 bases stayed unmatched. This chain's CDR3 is CASSFPGQYVRGSNQPQHF. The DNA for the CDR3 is TGTGCCAGCAGTTTCCCGGGACAGTATGTACGCGGGAGCAATCAGCCCCAGCATTTT.

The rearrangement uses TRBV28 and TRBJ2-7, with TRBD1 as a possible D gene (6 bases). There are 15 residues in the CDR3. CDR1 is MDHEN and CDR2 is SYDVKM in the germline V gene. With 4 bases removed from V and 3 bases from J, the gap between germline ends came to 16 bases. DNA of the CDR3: TGTGCCAGCAGTTCCCGGGACACCGGGCTCTACGAGCAGTACTTC. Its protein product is CASSSRDTGLYEQYF.

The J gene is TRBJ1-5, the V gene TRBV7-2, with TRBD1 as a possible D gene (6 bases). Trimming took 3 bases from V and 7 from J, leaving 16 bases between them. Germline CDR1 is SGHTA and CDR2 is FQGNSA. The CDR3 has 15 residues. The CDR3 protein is CASSLGSGVKQPQHF. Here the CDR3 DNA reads TGTGCCAGCAGCTTGGGTTCAGGGGTGAAGCAGCCCCAGCATTTT. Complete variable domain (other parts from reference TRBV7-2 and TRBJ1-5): GAGVSQSPSNKVTEKGKDVELRCDPISGHTALYWYRQSLGQGLEFLIYFQGNSAPDKSGLPSDRFSAERTGGSVSTLTIQRTQQEDSAVYLCASSLGSGVKQPQHFGDGTRLSIL.